Shown below are 25 T cell receptor beta chains from a single sample sequenced in a study of blood T cell repertoires in COVID-19 (dated by TCRdb to about 2020). Receptors were amplified or captured by the immunoSEQ multiplex PCR assay. This immuneACCESS table, as held by TCRdb, lists in-frame sequences with V and J called but not all clones. Of the missing ones, under half trace to an unresolved V gene in checked studies; the others have no known cause. The sample table holds roughly 93,000 clones, of which roughly 80% were seen once. The ten largest clones capture around 10% of the sample. The sequencing input was peripheral blood. The receptors stem from a woman of 80 years or more with acute or convalescent COVID-19.

The chain links TRBV24-1 to TRBJ2-5; a weak D match, TRBD2 (5 bases). Germline assignment: CDR1 KGHDR and CDR2 SFDVKD. V was cut by 4 bases and J by 3 bases, with 14 bases left in between. This CDR3 has 15 residues. CDR3 amino acids: CATSDRWETKETQYF. The CDR3 nucleotides are TGTGCCACCAGTGACCGGTGGGAGACAAAAGAGACCCAGTACTTC.

The rearrangement links TRBV12-5 to TRBJ2-1; D uncertain. Per the germline V gene, CDR1 is LGHNT and CDR2 is FRNRAP. CDR3 size: 12 residues. V lost 7 bases and J lost 6, with 10 bases in between. The DNA of the CDR3 is TGTGCTAGTGCCCGTGGCAGCAATGAGCAGTTCTTC. Its translation is CASARGSNEQFF.

V is TRBV7-9 and J is TRBJ2-1; no clear D. V lost 2 bases and J 10 bases, leaving 18 bases between the germline ends. The germline V gene has CDR1 SEHNR and CDR2 FQNEAQ (reference sequence). The CDR3 runs to 15 residues. For the CDR3, the DNA is TGTGCCAGCAGCTTACATAATGGGCCGGATCAGGAGCAGTTCTTC. Protein sequence: CASSLHNGPDQEQFF.

V usage is TRBV7-3 and J usage is TRBJ2-1; TRBD2 matches at 7 bases. The CDR3 spans 19 residues. V shed 1 base, J shed 0 bases, and the junction held 12 bases outside the gene matches. Germline CDR1 reads SGHTA; CDR2 reads FQGTGA. This chain's CDR3 is CASSLRGGTLPSSYNEQFF. CDR3 DNA: TGTGCCAGCAGCTTAAGGGGGGGGACCCTACCTAGCTCCTACAATGAGCAGTTCTTC.

This chain joins TRBV19 and TRBJ1-2; D ambiguous. The CDR3 spans 15 residues. Germline-derived CDR1 and CDR2 are LNHDA and SQIVND (reference sequence). Trimming removed 0 bases at V and 8 bases at J, with 16 bases between. CDR3 sequence: CASSIDSLSPRGYTF. CDR3 nucleotide sequence: TGTGCCAGTAGTATAGACTCTCTGAGCCCGCGAGGCTACACCTTC.

This clone was seen only once. The V and J genes are TRBV3-1 (or the pseudogene TRBV3-2) and TRBJ1-5; no firm D call. Germline V lookup: CDR1 LGHDT, CDR2 YNNKEL (reference sequence). V lost 0 bases and J 4 bases, leaving 7 bases between the germline ends. The CDR3 spans 14 residues. The CDR3 coding sequence is TGTGCCAGCAGCCAAGACAGTTGGAATCAGCCCCAGCATTTT. It translates to CASSQDSWNQPQHF.

This chain uses TRBV28 with TRBJ1-4, with 10 bases lining up with TRBD1. The length of the CDR3 is 14 residues. Unmatched junction bases numbered 4, after V lost 6 bases and J lost 6 bases. Germline CDR1 MDHEN, CDR2 SYDVKM. The CDR3 reads CASRPGTGDEKLFF. CDR3 bases: TGTGCCAGCAGACCCGGGACAGGGGATGAAAAACTGTTTTTT.

The chain has TRBV28 and TRBJ2-2; maybe TRBD2 (6 bases). CDR3 length equals 18 residues. Germline V gives CDR1 MDHEN, CDR2 SYDVKM. The ends were cut back, 2 bases at V and 0 bases at J, with 16 bases in the middle. In DNA, the CDR3 is TGTGCCAGCAGTTTACCCCTCCGGGGGAGACCGAACACCGGGGAGCTGTTTTTT. Its translation: CASSLPLRGRPNTGELFF.

The rearrangement links TRBV18 to TRBJ2-7; 9 bases match TRBD1. Germline values: CDR1 KGHSH, CDR2 LQKENI. The CDR3 is 14 amino acids. After removal of 6 bases from V and 3 bases from J, the junction contained 6 bases not matched to a gene. The CDR3 protein is CASSAGTGFYEQYF. The CDR3, as DNA: TGTGCCAGCTCGGCCGGGACAGGGTTCTACGAGCAGTACTTC. The full variable domain, completed using reference TRBV18 and TRBJ2-7, is NAGVMQNPRHLVRRRGQEARLRCSPMKGHSHVYWYRQLPEEGLKFMVYLQKENIIDESGMPKERFSAEFPKEGPSILRIQQVVRGDSAAYFCASSAGTGFYEQYFGPGTRLTVT.

The genes are TRBV29-1 and TRBJ2-7; possible D gene TRBD1, 8 bases. The CDR3 consists of 15 residues. Per germline, CDR1 SQVTM and CDR2 ANQGSEA. Trimming stripped 4 bases from V and 6 bases from J, with 22 bases between. DNA for the CDR3: TGCAGCGTTGGTCAAAGCGGGACAGGTAACTCCGAGCAGTACTTC. The encoded protein is CSVGQSGTGNSEQYF.

J is TRBJ1-4 and V is TRBV6-1, with D tentatively TRBD1 (5 bases). The germline gives CDR1 MNHNS, CDR2 SASEGT. Trimming took off 4 bases at V and 0 bases at J, with 12 bases between the two ends. The length of the CDR3 is 16 residues. CDR3 loop: CASSGGHFPTNEKLFF. The CDR3 DNA is TGTGCCAGCAGTGGAGGACACTTCCCAACTAATGAAAAACTGTTTTTT.

The chain uses TRBV4-1 and TRBJ1-2, with 9 bases aligning to TRBD1. There are 15 residues in the CDR3. V trimming: 4 bases; J trimming: 4 bases; junction bases outside the gene matches: 7. The germline V gene has CDR1 MGHRA and CDR2 YSYEKL. The CDR3 nucleotides are TGCGCCAGCAGCCCCCAGGGGACAGGGATCTATGGCTACACCTTC. Protein: CASSPQGTGIYGYTF.

This clone occurred once. The J gene is TRBJ1-6, the V gene TRBV11-2; 7 nucleotides match TRBD1. Germline V gene lookup returns CDR1 SGHAT and CDR2 FQNNGV. This CDR3 spans 14 amino acids. V trimming: 5 bases; J trimming: 10 bases; junction bases outside the gene matches: 8. Written as DNA, the CDR3 is TGTGCCAGCAGCCAGGGACAGTCTCAGTCACCCCTCCACTTT. Translation gives CASSQGQSQSPLHF.

V is TRBV3-1 (or the pseudogene TRBV3-2) and J is TRBJ2-3, with D uncertain. Trimming pared 4 bases from V and 3 bases from J, leaving 14 bases between. Looked up from germline, CDR1 is LGHDT and CDR2 is YNNKEL (reference sequence). This CDR3 contains 15 residues. The CDR3, as DNA: TGTGCCAGCAGCCCCGGTACCAGGCAAACAGATACGCAGTATTTT. Translated: CASSPGTRQTDTQYF.

The chain has TRBV7-2 and TRBJ1-3; D is ambiguous. V was clipped by 5 bases and J by 2 bases, with 13 bases between them. Germline V gene lookup returns CDR1 SGHTA and CDR2 FQGNSA. CDR3 length equals 15 residues. CDR3 sequence: CASSRSVVAGNTIYF. CDR3 nucleotide sequence: TGTGCCAGCAGCCGCAGCGTGGTGGCTGGAAACACCATATATTTT.

This clone has only a few counts. This chain connects TRBV5-1 to TRBJ1-1, with a tentative D call TRBD1 (5 bases). Trimming removed 1 base at V and 1 base at J, with 11 bases between. Germline CDR1 reads SGHRS; CDR2 reads YFSETQ. CDR3 size: 15 residues. CDR3 in DNA: TGCGCCAGCAGCTTGCAGGGTTCGGCGAACACTGAAGCTTTCTTT. Amino acids: CASSLQGSANTEAFF.

This rearrangement joins TRBV19 to TRBJ1-2, with D unclear. V was pared by 7 bases and J by 4 bases, with 22 bases between. The CDR3 runs 16 residues. Germline loops: CDR1 LNHDA, CDR2 SQIVND (reference sequence). The DNA for the CDR3 is TGTGCCAGTACCCCGGTCGGAGGTGAGGGAATCTATGGCTACACCTTC. Its translation: CASTPVGGEGIYGYTF.

The rearrangement links TRBV5-8 to TRBJ1-2, with TRBD1 matching 7 bases. Per the germline V gene, CDR1 is SGHTS and CDR2 is YDEGEE. This CDR3 is 17 amino acids long. After removal of 4 bases from V and 0 bases from J, the junction contained 12 bases not matched to a gene. The CDR3 nucleotides read TGTGCCAGCAGCCGGTACAGGGGAAGTCGAGCTAACTATGGCTACACCTTC. It specifies CASSRYRGSRANYGYTF.

This chain connects TRBV21-1 to TRBJ2-1; the table assigns TRBD1, which was not confirmed against the DNA. TRBV21-1 is annotated as a pseudogene. This CDR3 has 16 amino acids. The CDR3: CASSKGLAGSYNEQFF. The DNA for the CDR3 is TGTGCCAGCAGCAAGGGGCTCGCAGGCTCCTACAATGAGCAGTTCTTC.

The table lists this clone with a few counts. The V gene is TRBV29-1, the J gene TRBJ2-5, with D possibly TRBD2 on 6 matching bases. Trimming shortened V by 4 bases and J by 4 bases, and 16 bases separated the two germline ends. This CDR3 comprises 14 residues. CDR1 and CDR2 (germline): SQVTM, ANQGSEA. The CDR3 DNA sequence: TGCAGCGTTGTGAAGTTTGTGGGAGGAGAGACCCAGTACTTC. Amino acid sequence: CSVVKFVGGETQYF.

This sequence joins TRBV25-1 and TRBJ1-1, with D unclear. In germline, CDR1 is MGHDK, CDR2 SYGVNS. The V end lost 7 bases, the J end lost 3 bases, and 9 bases lay between the germline ends. This CDR3 spans 12 amino acids. CDR3 nucleotides: TGTGCCAGCAATCGGAGGGACACTGAAGCTTTCTTT. Its protein product is CASNRRDTEAFF.

The CDR3, as DNA: TGTGCCAGCCGATTCGGGACAGACCAAGAGACCCAGTACTTC. It translates to CASRFGTDQETQYF. The chain uses TRBV2 and TRBJ2-5, with 7 bases that match TRBD1. Looked up from germline, CDR1 is SNHLY and CDR2 is FYNNEI. J was trimmed by 0 bases and V by 8 bases; bases with no gene match: 6. This CDR3 is 14 amino acids long.

The rearrangement uses TRBV5-1 and TRBJ1-1, with 9 bases matching TRBD1. Germline-derived CDR1 and CDR2 are SGHRS and YFSETQ. The CDR3 length is 16 residues. V dropped 8 bases and J dropped 4; count of bases not matched to a gene: 15. The CDR3 coding sequence is TGCGCCAGGCTTGCCGGGACAGGGATATTTACCACTGAAGCTTTCTTT. Residues: CARLAGTGIFTTEAFF.

This clone appeared many times. Other DNA sequences in the sample encode the same CDR3. The rearrangement uses TRBV12-3 or TRBV12-4 and TRBJ2-1; D may be TRBD1 (5 bases). V lost 2 bases, J lost 8 bases, and 10 bases lay in between. The length of the CDR3 is 13 residues. The CDR3 DNA is TGTGCCAGCAGTTTACGGCAGGGCCATGAGCAGTTCTTC. Protein: CASSLRQGHEQFF.

The CDR3 region has the DNA TGTGCCAGCAGCTTGGGGGCAGGGTGGGCTTTCTTT. It is translated as CASSLGAGWAFF. V gene TRBV5-4 combines with J gene TRBJ1-1; D perhaps matches TRBD1 (5 bases). V was clipped by 0 bases and J by 11 bases, with 11 bases between them. Looked up from germline, CDR1 is SGHNT and CDR2 is YYREEE (reference sequence). This CDR3 is 12 amino acids long.